These T cell receptor beta chains were read from a single sample in a study of blood T cell repertoires in COVID-19. Libraries were prepared by immunoSEQ multiplex PCR; TCRdb keeps only in-frame clonotypes and omits some of them. Found here are 100,000 to 150,000 clones, almost 80% of them singletons; the top ten hold roughly 25%. Sample: peripheral blood. The receptor set was obtained from a human donor in a cohort sampled during active COVID-19. Both conserved end residues are part of each CDR3. D genes are given only for firm matches. Size is stated for part of the rows, as once, few or many counts, or as a class when the clone is expanded.

TRBV11-1	TRBJ2-7	.	TRBD2	TGTGCCAGCAGCGTAAAGGGAGGGTCCTACGAGCAGTACTTC	CASSVKGGSYEQYF
TRBV5-1	TRBJ1-6	many	.	TGCGCCAGCAGCTTGGAGAGCTCCTATAATTCACCCCTCCACTTT	CASSLESSYNSPLHF
TRBV5-6	TRBJ2-1	.	TRBD2	TGTGCCAGCAGCCAATTGACTAGCGGGAGAATCTACAATGAGCAGTTCTTC	CASSQLTSGRIYNEQFF
TRBV24-1	TRBJ2-1	.	TRBD1	TGTGCCACCAGTGATCAGACAGGGAACTCCTACAATGAGCAGTTCTTC	CATSDQTGNSYNEQFF
TRBV28	TRBJ1-1	once	TRBD1	TGTGCCAGCAGGGAAACAGGGGGCCGGGACACTGAAGCTTTCTTT	CASRETGGRDTEAFF
TRBV7-9	TRBJ1-3	few	TRBD1	TGTGCCAGCAGCTCCCCCGATTGGGACAGAGGAAACACCATATATTTT	CASSSPDWDRGNTIYF
TRBV11-1	TRBJ2-7	.	TRBD2	TGTGCCAGCAGCTTCTTGGCGGGGGGAGGCTACGAGCAGTACTTC	CASSFLAGGGYEQYF
TRBV7-2	TRBJ2-1	.	TRBD1	TGTGCCAGCAGCTCTGTGGGACAGGGGCTTGGTGAGCAGTTCTTC	CASSSVGQGLGEQFF
TRBV20-1	TRBJ1-1	.	.	TGCAGTGCTAGTCGTGCAGGGCTATGGGGTACTGAAGCTTTCTTT	CSASRAGLWGTEAFF
TRBV5-5	TRBJ2-5	.	TRBD2	TGTGCCAGCAGCTTGACTAGCGGGGTTGGAGAGACCCAGTACTTC	CASSLTSGVGETQYF
TRBV28	TRBJ1-5	.	.	TGTGCCAGCAGTTTAATGGGACAAACCAATCAGCCCCAGCATTTT	CASSLMGQTNQPQHF
TRBV11-1	TRBJ1-2	.	TRBD1	TGTGCCAGCAGCTCCCAGGGGGGCGCCGGCCCTGGCTACACCTTC	CASSSQGGAGPGYTF
TRBV2	TRBJ2-3	.	TRBD2	TGTGCCAGCAGCTTGACTAGCGGGGGGGCCGTCGCAGATACGCAGTATTTT	CASSLTSGGAVADTQYF
TRBV18	TRBJ2-7	.	.	TGTGCCAGCTCACCGGGTGAGGCAGTAGCCTACGAGCAGTACTTC	CASSPGEAVAYEQYF
TRBV4-2	TRBJ2-6	few	TRBD1	TGTGCCAGCAGCCCCACAGGGGTTGGGGCCAACGTCCTGACTTTC	CASSPTGVGANVLTF
TRBV27	TRBJ1-4	few	.	TGTGCCAGCAGGTCAGGGGCAGTTAATGAAAAACTGTTTTTT	CASRSGAVNEKLFF
TRBV4-3	TRBJ2-1	.	TRBD2	TGCGCCAGCAGCCACTTACCCGGACTAGCGGGGTTCAATGAGCAGTTCTTC	CASSHLPGLAGFNEQFF
TRBV7-9	TRBJ1-6	.	.	TGTGCCAGCAGCCCAGGAGGTTCACCCCTCCACTTT	CASSPGGSPLHF
TRBV21-1	TRBJ2-7	many	.	TGTGCCAGCAGCAGGCAGCGGGACCGCTCTGAGCAGTACTTC	CASSRQRDRSEQYF
TRBV7-2	TRBJ1-1	.	TRBD1	TGTGCCAGCAGCACACACAGGGGTACTGAAGCTTTCTTT	CASSTHRGTEAFF
TRBV5-4	TRBJ1-4	.	TRBD1	TGTGCCAGCAGCCGGGACAGGGGGAATAATGAAAAACTGTTTTTT	CASSRDRGNNEKLFF
TRBV10-3	TRBJ2-5	.	TRBD1	TGTGCCATAGGACAGGGAGGAAGGGAGACCCAGTACTTC	CAIGQGGRETQYF
TRBV5-6	TRBJ1-5	.	TRBD1	TGTGCCAGCAGCCAGGACAGGGGAAGCAATCAGCCCCAGCATTTT	CASSQDRGSNQPQHF
TRBV19	TRBJ2-1	.	TRBD1	TGTGCCAGTAGAGCGGCCGGACAGGGCTACAATGAGCAGTTCTTC	CASRAAGQGYNEQFF
TRBV19	TRBJ2-7	.	TRBD1	TGTGCCAGCCAATCGACAGGGCACGAGCAGTACTTC	CASQSTGHEQYF
TRBV28	TRBJ2-1	once	TRBD2	TGTGCCAGCAGTTCCTCACTAGCGCGGTACAATGAGCAGTTCTTC	CASSSSLARYNEQFF
TRBV19	TRBJ1-1	.	TRBD1	TGTGCCAGTAGTCCGGGAAGAAACAGGGGGTCTAGTGAAGCTTTCTTT	CASSPGRNRGSSEAFF
TRBV2	TRBJ1-1	.	.	TGTGCCAGCAGTGAAGGGGAGTGGCGCGCTTTCTTT	CASSEGEWRAFF
TRBV30	TRBJ1-6	.	TRBD1	TGTGCCTGGAACCGGGACAGAAATTCACCCCTCCACTTT	CAWNRDRNSPLHF
TRBV18	TRBJ2-7	.	TRBD1	TGTGCCAGCTCACCACCGGGACAGAGGGAAGAGCAGTACTTC	CASSPPGQREEQYF
TRBV6-1	TRBJ2-3	.	.	TGTGCCAGCAGTTATGGACTTGCAGATACGCAGTATTTT	CASSYGLADTQYF
TRBV28	TRBJ2-7	.	.	TGTGCCAGCAGTCCGGGTGGCCCCTACGAGCAGTACTTC	CASSPGGPYEQYF
TRBV19	TRBJ2-5	.	.	TGTGCCAGTAGTATCCAGGGAATACAAGAGACCCAGTACTTC	CASSIQGIQETQYF
TRBV7-2	TRBJ1-6	.	.	TGTGCCAGCAGCTTGGACAGCCGATCACCCCTCCACTTT	CASSLDSRSPLHF
TRBV7-2	TRBJ1-1	.	.	TGTGCCAGCAGCTTAATGTTCGGGGACACTGAAGCTTTCTTT	CASSLMFGDTEAFF
TRBV4-3	TRBJ2-4	.	.	TGCGCCAGCAGCCAAGTAAGACGGGGCATTCAGTACTTC	CASSQVRRGIQYF
TRBV19	TRBJ1-4	.	.	TGTGCCAGTAGTAAAGGGGGGGTCGCTTGGAAACTGTTTTTT	CASSKGGVAWKLFF
TRBV12-3/TRBV12-4	TRBJ2-4	.	.	TGTGCCAGCAGTATCATTAGCGTAAACATTCAGTACTTC	CASSIISVNIQYF
TRBV30	TRBJ1-3	.	.	TGTGCCTGGAGTCTACAGGGTGGAAACACCATATATTTT	CAWSLQGGNTIYF
TRBV27	TRBJ1-2	many	TRBD1	TGTGCCAGCAGTCCTCACCGGACAGGTACTAACTATGGCTACACCTTC	CASSPHRTGTNYGYTF
TRBV7-2	TRBJ1-5	.	TRBD1	TGTGCCAGCAGCCTAGCACAGGGGGCTTATCAGCCCCAGCATTTT	CASSLAQGAYQPQHF
TRBV7-2	TRBJ2-5	.	.	TGTGCCAGCAGCTTAGGTTACAGGGTTGAGACCCAGTACTTC	CASSLGYRVETQYF
TRBV19	TRBJ2-7	.	TRBD2	TGTGCCAGTAGTGTCGATAGCGGGACAACCTACGAGCAGTACTTC	CASSVDSGTTYEQYF
TRBV30	TRBJ2-2	many	TRBD1	TGTGCCTGGAGCCGGACAGGGGGCACCGGGGAGCTGTTTTTT	CAWSRTGGTGELFF
TRBV28	TRBJ1-1	.	.	TGTGCCAGCAGATCAAGTACAGGGCCCAACACTGAAGCTTTCTTT	CASRSSTGPNTEAFF
TRBV5-1	TRBJ1-4	.	.	TGCGCCAGCAGCTTGTCTTCTAATGAAAAACTGTTTTTT	CASSLSSNEKLFF
TRBV27	TRBJ2-5	.	TRBD2	TGTGCCAGCCAGGTTAGGAGCGGGGACACCCAGTACTTC	CASQVRSGDTQYF
TRBV6-5	TRBJ1-4	.	.	TGTGCCAGCAGTTCGGAGAGCAATGAAAAACTGTTTTTT	CASSSESNEKLFF
TRBV30	TRBJ1-1	.	.	TGTGCCTGGAGGAACAGTATGAACACTGAAGCTTTCTTT	CAWRNSMNTEAFF
TRBV6-2/TRBV6-3	TRBJ2-3	.	.	TGTGCCAGCAGTCCAGGGGGCGAGCGGGGCGGCACAGATACGCAGTATTTT	CASSPGGERGGTDTQYF
TRBV4-2	TRBJ1-2	.	.	TGTGCCAGCAGCCCTTTGTGGGGGGAGGGGATCAATGGCTACACCTTC	CASSPLWGEGINGYTF
TRBV5-1	TRBJ1-4	.	.	TGCGCCAGCAGCTTTAGTGGGCAGGGTGAAAAACTGTTTTTT	CASSFSGQGEKLFF
TRBV9	TRBJ2-1	.	.	TGTGCCAGCAGCGTAGCTACTGTCTACAATGAGCAGTTCTTC	CASSVATVYNEQFF
TRBV5-4	TRBJ1-1	few	.	TGTGCCAGCAGCTTGGAGGCCCAGCGGGGCACTGAAGCTTTCTTT	CASSLEAQRGTEAFF
TRBV2	TRBJ1-4	.	.	TGTGCCAGCAGTCTCAGTGGAGGGGAGAAGGAAAAACTGTTTTTT	CASSLSGGEKEKLFF
TRBV5-1	TRBJ1-3	.	.	TGCGCCAGCAGCTCGGGGAGCTCTGGAAACACCATATATTTT	CASSSGSSGNTIYF
TRBV28	TRBJ1-1	.	.	TGTGCCAGCAGTTTCCGAGGGTTGAACACTGAAGCTTTCTTT	CASSFRGLNTEAFF
TRBV27	TRBJ2-1	once	.	TGTGCCAGCAGTTTTGAGCGGGCTTACAATGAGCAGTTCTTC	CASSFERAYNEQFF
TRBV7-9	TRBJ2-1	.	.	TGTGCCAGCAGCTTAGGTGCGGGCACAAATGTAAAAGAGCAGTTCTTC	CASSLGAGTNVKEQFF
TRBV6-5	TRBJ1-4	.	.	TGTGCCAGCAGGGCGGAGGAAAAACTGTTTTTT	CASRAEEKLFF